Listed below are T cell receptor beta chains from one sample, sequenced in a study of T cells in Graves' hyperthyroidism and ophthalmopathy. MiXCR, applied by TCRdb to the multiplex PCR reads, yields one record per CDR3 protein. The sample yields 350,000 to 400,000 distinct CDR3 sequences, over 15% seen once. Sequenced material: blood. Receptors were obtained from a young woman with Graves' hyperthyroidism. Both conserved end residues are part of each CDR3. A D gene is named only where the DNA matches it firmly. Clone size is stated in some rows and not others, as once, few, many or a class when expanded.

>TRBJ1-2|NA|TRBV6-1|NA
TGTGCCAGCAGGATCACGGTCACCGCCTATGGTTACACCTTC
CASRITVTAYGYTF
>TRBJ2-5|NA|TRBV2|many
TGTGCCAGCTCCTTTTTGGTGGTGGAGACCCAGTACTTC
CASSFLVVETQYF
>TRBJ2-5|NA|TRBV2|many
TGTGCCAGTACGGGCGGACAGAACCAAGAGACCCAGTACTTC
CASTGGQNQETQYF
>TRBJ1-5|NA|TRBV4-2|NA
TGTGCCAGCAGCCAAGTGCCGGGGGGCAATCAGCCCCAGCATTTT
CASSQVPGGNQPQHF
>TRBJ2-5|TRBD1|TRBV2|many
TGTGCCAGCGCTGACAGGGCCCCTCAGTACTTC
CASADRAPQYF
>TRBJ2-7|TRBD1|TRBV6-1|many
TGTGCCAGCAGTGAAACGACAGGGCAAGCCTACGAGCAGTACTTC
CASSETTGQAYEQYF
>TRBJ2-7|TRBD1|TRBV20-1|many
TGCAGTGCTAGAGGCGCCGGGACAGTCTCCTACGAGCAGTACTTC
CSARGAGTVSYEQYF
>TRBJ1-1|NA|TRBV12-3/TRBV12-4|many
TGTGCCAGCAGTTTCCGACACAAGAACACTGAAGCTTTCTTT
CASSFRHKNTEAFF
>TRBJ1-5|NA|TRBV4-1|many
TGCGCCAGCACCCACTATCCGGGTCTCCGACATGTCCAGCATTTT
CASTHYPGLRHVQHF
>TRBJ2-7|TRBD2|TRBV18|few
TGTGCCAGCTCACCACCTAGCGGGGGGCCGTTTTACGAGCAGTACTTC
CASSPPSGGPFYEQYF
>TRBJ2-5|TRBD1|TRBV12-3/TRBV12-4|many
TGTGCCAGCAGTTCGACCCGAGGACAGGGGACGGGAGAGACCCAGTACTTC
CASSSTRGQGTGETQYF
>TRBJ2-5|NA|TRBV10-3|few
TGTGCCATCAGTGAGGGTGACCAAGAGACCCAGTACTTC
CAISEGDQETQYF
>TRBJ1-5|TRBD1|TRBV24-1|many
TGTGCCACCGGGGACAGGGGAGCTGAGAGGAACCAGCCCCAGCATTTT
CATGDRGAERNQPQHF
>TRBJ2-7|TRBD1|TRBV7-9|many
TGTGCCAGCAGCCCTTTCTGGGGACAGGGTTTCTACGAGCAGTACTTC
CASSPFWGQGFYEQYF
>TRBJ2-7|NA|TRBV12-3/TRBV12-4|many
TGTGCCAGCAGTTTAACGCGTTCCTACGAGCAGTACTTC
CASSLTRSYEQYF
>TRBJ1-5|TRBD1|TRBV18|many
TGTGCCAGCTCACCCGGGACAGGGACCGATCAGCCCCAGCATTTT
CASSPGTGTDQPQHF
>TRBJ2-2|NA|TRBV7-6|few
TGTGCCAGCAGCTTGCGTGGGGAGCGGGTCACCGGGGAGCTGTTTTTT
CASSLRGERVTGELFF
>TRBJ1-2|NA|TRBV27|many
TGTGCCAGCAGTTTCGCGGGGGCAGATGGCTACACCTTC
CASSFAGADGYTF
>TRBJ2-7|TRBD1|TRBV9|few
TGTGCCAGCAGCGTATCCCCTGGGACAGTCTACGAGCAGTACTTC
CASSVSPGTVYEQYF
>TRBJ1-5|NA|TRBV4-1|many
TGCGCCAGCAGCCAAGGCCGAGTTGGGGTGGTCAATCAGCCCCAGCATTTT
CASSQGRVGVVNQPQHF
>TRBJ1-6|NA|TRBV6-9|many
TGTGCCAGCAGTTATTCCTATAATTCACCCCTCCACTTT
CASSYSYNSPLHF
>TRBJ1-1|TRBD1|TRBV5-1|NA
TGCGCCAGCAGCCCCGCCGGGACAGGGGTCACTGAAGCTTTCTTT
CASSPAGTGVTEAFF
>TRBJ1-3|NA|TRBV18|many
TGTGCCAGCTCATCCGGGACACTGGACACCATATATTTT
CASSSGTLDTIYF
>TRBJ1-4|NA|TRBV9|few
TGTGCCAGCAGCGTTACCGGGATAGCTAATGAAAAACTGTTTTTT
CASSVTGIANEKLFF
>TRBJ1-1|NA|TRBV19|many
TGTGCCAGTAGAGCTTGGTCAACATCGAACACTGAAGCTTTCTTT
CASRAWSTSNTEAFF
>TRBJ1-3|NA|TRBV5-5|few
TGTGCCAGCAGCCCCCGGGAGGGATCGGCTGGAAACACCATATATTTT
CASSPREGSAGNTIYF
>TRBJ2-7|NA|TRBV28|many
TGTGCCAGCAGTTTATTAGACAACGAGCAGTACTTC
CASSLLDNEQYF
>TRBJ2-7|NA|TRBV6-5|many
TGTGCCAGCAGTTACTACCAAACCTACGAGCAGTACTTC
CASSYYQTYEQYF
>TRBJ2-7|NA|TRBV4-1|NA
TGCGCCAGCAGCCAAGATTGGTACAAGGGGATCCCCTACGAGCAGTACTTC
CASSQDWYKGIPYEQYF
>TRBJ1-1|TRBD1|TRBV25-1|many
TGTGCCAGCGTGGGACAGCTGAACACTGAAGCTTTCTTT
CASVGQLNTEAFF
>TRBJ1-1|TRBD1|TRBV12-3/TRBV12-4|many
TGTGCCAGCAGTTTTCATCAGGGGGTGACTGAAGCTTTCTTT
CASSFHQGVTEAFF
>TRBJ1-2|NA|TRBV5-1|many
TGCGCCAGCAGCCAAGAATCCGGGTTCTATGGCTACACCTTC
CASSQESGFYGYTF
>TRBJ1-1|NA|TRBV20-1|many
TGCAGTGCTAGTCACAAGAGGGGGGCGAACACTGAAGCTTTCTTT
CSASHKRGANTEAFF
>TRBJ1-2|TRBD1|TRBV6-2/TRBV6-3|NA
TGTGCCAGCAGTTACGTGTTGAATTGGGACAGGAGCGCCTATGGCTACACCTTC
CASSYVLNWDRSAYGYTF
>TRBJ1-1|NA|TRBV5-4|few
TGTGCCAGCTCCCGAGGGGCTCTCCCCGAAGCTTTCTTT
CASSRGALPEAFF
>TRBJ1-5|NA|TRBV20-1|many
TGCAGTGCTGCCAGGGCTTTTCAGCCCCAGCATTTT
CSAARAFQPQHF
>TRBJ1-5|NA|TRBV6-1|few
TGTGCCAGTCTGGGACACTTTAATCAGCCCCAGCATTTT
CASLGHFNQPQHF
>TRBJ1-2|NA|TRBV24-1|many
TGTGCCACCAACGAACCCCCTCGTTGTGGCTATGGCTACACCTTC
CATNEPPRCGYGYTF
>TRBJ1-5|NA|TRBV24-1|many
TGTGCCCCGTTAAGTCGTCGACAGAAAGATAGCAATCAGCCCCAGCATTTT
CAPLSRRQKDSNQPQHF
>TRBJ1-3|NA|TRBV2|many
TGTGCCAGCAGTTCCCCCCGGAACACCATATATTTT
CASSSPRNTIYF
>TRBJ2-2|TRBD2|TRBV3-1|NA
TGTGCCAGCAGCCACACTAGCGGGGGGATAGTCGGGGAGCTGTTTTTT
CASSHTSGGIVGELFF
>TRBJ2-7|NA|TRBV12-3/TRBV12-4|NA
TGTGCCAGCAGCTCCAACAGGGCACCCAGGGAGTACTTC
CASSSNRAPREYF
>TRBJ1-3|NA|TRBV20-1|many
TGCAGTGCTAGGGGGGCATTTTGGGACACCATATATTTT
CSARGAFWDTIYF
>TRBJ1-1|NA|TRBV6-1|once
TGTGCCAGCAGTAGACAGAGCGGAGCTCTCTTT
CASSRQSGALF
>TRBJ1-2|TRBD1|TRBV6-1|NA
TGTGCCAGCAGAGCATCCGGACAGGGAGATGGCTACACCTTC
CASRASGQGDGYTF
>TRBJ2-7|NA|TRBV12-3/TRBV12-4|many
TGTGCCAGCAACTCCGCCGGGTACTACGAGCAGTACTTC
CASNSAGYYEQYF
>TRBJ1-5|NA|TRBV12-3/TRBV12-4|NA
TGTGCCAGCCAAAAATCGGAGAATTGGGGCAATCAGCCCCAGCATTTT
CASQKSENWGNQPQHF
>TRBJ1-5|NA|TRBV6-5|many
TGTGCCAGCAGTTATAGGAGGGCTACCCTTCCGAATCAGCCCCAGCATTTT
CASSYRRATLPNQPQHF
>TRBJ1-6|NA|TRBV13|NA
TGTGCCAGCAGCCTGGGACTCCAGCTTGTTAATTCACCCCTCCACTTT
CASSLGLQLVNSPLHF
>TRBJ1-1|NA|TRBV9|few
TGTGCCAGCAGCGTAGAAAGGGGCACTGAAGCTTTCTTT
CASSVERGTEAFF
>TRBJ1-2|TRBD1|TRBV4-2|many
TGTGCCAGCAGCCCCGACAGGGGGTGGGCGGAAGATGGCTACACCTTC
CASSPDRGWAEDGYTF
>TRBJ2-7|NA|TRBV6-5|many
TGTGCCAGCAGTTACCGCGAGTATCGAGGCGAGCAGTACTTC
CASSYREYRGEQYF
>TRBJ1-1|TRBD1|TRBV5-4|many
TGTGCCAGCGGACGAAGACAGGGGGGCACTGAAGCTTTCTTT
CASGRRQGGTEAFF
>TRBJ2-7|NA|TRBV29-1|many
TGCAGCGTTGAAGGCCTGGACGGAAACTACGAGCAGTACTTC
CSVEGLDGNYEQYF
>TRBJ2-5|TRBD2|TRBV20-1|many
TGCAGTGCTAGAACGGGGGAGGGACAAGAGACCCAGTACTTC
CSARTGEGQETQYF